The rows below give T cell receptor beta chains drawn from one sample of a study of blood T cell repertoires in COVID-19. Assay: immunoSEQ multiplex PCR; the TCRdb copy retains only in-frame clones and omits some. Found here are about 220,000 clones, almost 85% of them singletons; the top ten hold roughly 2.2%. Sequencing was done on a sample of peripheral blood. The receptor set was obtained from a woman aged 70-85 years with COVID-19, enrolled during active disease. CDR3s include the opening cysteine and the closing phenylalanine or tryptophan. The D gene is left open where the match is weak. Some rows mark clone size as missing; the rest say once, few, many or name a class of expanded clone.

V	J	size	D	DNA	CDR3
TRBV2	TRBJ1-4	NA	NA	TGTGCCAGCAGTGAAGAGGGCAGGGGTAATGAAAAACTGTTTTTT	CASSEEGRGNEKLFF
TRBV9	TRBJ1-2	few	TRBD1	TGTGCCAGCAGCGTAGGGGGACAGGGTTTAGATGGCTACACCTTC	CASSVGGQGLDGYTF
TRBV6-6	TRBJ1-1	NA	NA	TGTGCCAGCAGTCGAACCCCCACGGGGGGGACCACTGAAGCTTTCTTT	CASSRTPTGGTTEAFF
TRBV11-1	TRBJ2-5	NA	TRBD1	TGTGCCAGCAGCTCGGACAGGACCTACCGGAAGACCCAGTACTTC	CASSSDRTYRKTQYF
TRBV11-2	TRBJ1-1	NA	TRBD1	TGTGCCAGCAGCCCGGACAGGGTGGGTGAAGCTTTCTTT	CASSPDRVGEAFF
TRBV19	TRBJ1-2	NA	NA	TGTGCCAGTACCTCTGCGGTGGGTGGCTACACCTTC	CASTSAVGGYTF
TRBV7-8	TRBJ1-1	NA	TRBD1	TGTGCCAGCAGCGTTGGACAGGTCGTATGGCGGACTGAAGCTTTCTTT	CASSVGQVVWRTEAFF
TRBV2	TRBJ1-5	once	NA	TGTGCCAGCAGCCCCGGGTTTCAAGGTCAGCCCCAGCATTTT	CASSPGFQGQPQHF
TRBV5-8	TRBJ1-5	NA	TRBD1	TGTGCCAGCAGCTTAACAGGGGGCTCGAGCAATCAGCCCCAGCATTTT	CASSLTGGSSNQPQHF
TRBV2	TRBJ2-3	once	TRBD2	TGTGCCAGCACTCACTCAAGCGGGGGTGGGGCAGATACGCAGTATTTT	CASTHSSGGGADTQYF
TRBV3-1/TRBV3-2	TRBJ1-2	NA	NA	TGTGCCAGCAGAGACCAGGGCGGGACTCCCATCGGAGGCTACACCTTC	CASRDQGGTPIGGYTF
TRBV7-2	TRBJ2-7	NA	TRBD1	TGTGCCAGCAGCCCAGACAGGGACTCCTACGAGCAGTACTTC	CASSPDRDSYEQYF
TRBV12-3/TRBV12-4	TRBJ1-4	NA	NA	TGTGCCAGCAGTACCAGGGTCGATGAAAAACTGTTTTTT	CASSTRVDEKLFF
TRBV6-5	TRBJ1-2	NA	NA	TGTGCCAGCAGTCCCCTAAACTATGGCTACACCTTC	CASSPLNYGYTF
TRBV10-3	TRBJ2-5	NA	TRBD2	TGTGCCACTGGACTAGCGGGGATAAAAGAGACCCAGTACTTC	CATGLAGIKETQYF
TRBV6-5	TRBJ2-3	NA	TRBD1	TGTGCCAGCAGCTGGACAGGGTTAGGCACAGATACGCAGTATTTT	CASSWTGLGTDTQYF
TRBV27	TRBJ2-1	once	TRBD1	TGTGCCAGCAGTTTCAGGGGGAAGGGGCCTTACAATGAGCAGTTCTTC	CASSFRGKGPYNEQFF
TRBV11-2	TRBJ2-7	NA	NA	TGTGCCAGCAGCTTAGGAGGTCAAACCTACGAGCAGTACTTC	CASSLGGQTYEQYF
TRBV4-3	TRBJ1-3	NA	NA	TGCGCCAGCAGCCAAGAGGGGGGGGGTTCACTCTCTGGAAACACCATATATTTT	CASSQEGGGSLSGNTIYF
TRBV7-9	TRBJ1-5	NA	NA	TGTGCCAGCGGATGGGGGGGCAATCAGCCCCAGCATTTT	CASGWGGNQPQHF
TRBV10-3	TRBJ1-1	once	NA	TGTGCCATCAGTACCCGGGACTCTTTCACTGAAGCTTTCTTT	CAISTRDSFTEAFF
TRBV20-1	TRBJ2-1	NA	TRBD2	TGCAGTGTCGGGACTATCAATGAGCAGTTCTTC	CSVGTINEQFF
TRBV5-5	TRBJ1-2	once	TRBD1	TGTGCCAGCAGCTTGGGGGACAGGGTCTATGGCTACACCTTC	CASSLGDRVYGYTF
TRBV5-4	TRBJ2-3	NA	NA	TGTGCCAGCAGCTTGGACAGGCCTTCTAGCACAGATACGCAGTATTTT	CASSLDRPSSTDTQYF
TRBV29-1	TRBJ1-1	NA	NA	TGCAGCGCGGACAACCAGAACACTGAAGCTTTCTTT	CSADNQNTEAFF
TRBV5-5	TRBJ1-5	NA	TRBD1	TGTGCCAGCAGCTTGGTCGGGACAGGGAATCAGCCCCAGCATTTT	CASSLVGTGNQPQHF
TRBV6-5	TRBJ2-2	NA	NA	TGTGCCAGCAGTTACGAGGGTTTTACCACCGGGGAGCTGTTTTTT	CASSYEGFTTGELFF
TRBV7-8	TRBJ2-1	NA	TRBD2	TGTGCCAGCAGCTCGGGACTAGTAGACAATGAGCAGTTCTTC	CASSSGLVDNEQFF
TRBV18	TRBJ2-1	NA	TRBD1	TGTGCCAGCTCGGAGGGGACAGGGGATAGGGAGCAGTTCTTC	CASSEGTGDREQFF
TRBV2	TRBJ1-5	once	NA	TGTGCCAGCCGGTTTTTTAGCAATCAGCCCCAGCATTTT	CASRFFSNQPQHF
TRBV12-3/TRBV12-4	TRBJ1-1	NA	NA	TGTGCCAGCAGTCCTACAGGGAACACTGAAGCTTTCTTT	CASSPTGNTEAFF